A selection of T cell receptor beta chains follows, all from one sample in a study of blood T cell repertoires in COVID-19. The protocol was immunoSEQ multiplex PCR, while the TCRdb copy is restricted to in-frame clones and leaves out a portion. In the table there are around 160,000 clones, 85% to 90% of which are singletons. Sequenced sample: PBMCs or T cells enriched from blood (not recorded which). The receptors stem from a woman aged 25 to 39 with acute COVID-19. The CDR3 runs from the conserved cysteine through the conserved F or W. The order of the fields is clone size, V gene, D gene, CDR3 length, J gene, CDR3 protein, CDR3 DNA. A D gene is named only where the DNA matches it firmly. The size of a clone is reported for some rows only, either as once, few or many, or as a class for expanded clones.

>.|TRBV10-3|.|13|TRBJ1-1
CAIKDGQPGGAFF
TGTGCCATCAAGGACGGACAACCCGGGGGAGCTTTCTTT
>.|TRBV10-3|TRBD1|14|TRBJ1-2
CAISEQGQGSGYTF
TGTGCCATCAGTGAGCAGGGACAGGGCTCTGGCTACACCTTC
>once|TRBV5-1|TRBD2|14|TRBJ2-1
CASSSFGGSNEQFF
TGCGCCAGCAGCAGCTTCGGCGGGAGCAATGAGCAGTTCTTC
>.|TRBV28|TRBD1|13|TRBJ1-2
CASTRDREGGYTF
TGTGCCAGCACCAGGGACAGGGAAGGAGGCTACACCTTC
>.|TRBV7-9|TRBD2|16|TRBJ2-3
CASSFESGRTTDTQYF
TGTGCCAGCAGCTTCGAGAGCGGGAGGACCACAGATACGCAGTATTTT
>.|TRBV5-1|.|14|TRBJ1-2
CASSLGLTGIGYTF
TGCGCCAGCAGCTTGGGACTTACAGGGATCGGCTACACCTTC
>.|TRBV6-2/TRBV6-3|.|14|TRBJ2-7
CASSYSAGSYEQYF
TGTGCCAGCAGTTACTCCGCGGGCTCCTACGAGCAGTACTTC
>.|TRBV11-3|.|15|TRBJ2-5
CASSLGGGSGETQYF
TGTGCCAGCAGCTTAGGTGGGGGGAGTGGAGAGACCCAGTACTTC
>.|TRBV19|.|14|TRBJ2-7
CASSIAGVSDEQYF
TGTGCCAGTAGTATAGCGGGAGTCTCGGACGAGCAGTACTTC
>.|TRBV24-1|.|16|TRBJ2-5
CATGGAWEDGEETQYF
TGTGCCACCGGCGGCGCCTGGGAGGATGGGGAAGAGACCCAGTACTTC
>.|TRBV9|TRBD2|18|TRBJ2-3
CASSSGTSGSWSTDTQYF
TGTGCCAGCAGCTCCGGGACTAGCGGGAGTTGGAGCACAGATACGCAGTATTTT
>.|TRBV7-7|TRBD2|18|TRBJ2-1
CASSLEVGLVSSYNEQFF
TGTGCTAGCAGCTTAGAGGTCGGACTAGTTAGCTCCTACAATGAGCAGTTCTTC
>.|TRBV7-2|.|11|TRBJ2-5
CASTVYETQYF
TGTGCCAGCACGGTATACGAGACCCAGTACTTC
>.|TRBV19|.|14|TRBJ1-6
CASSIDSHNSPLHF
TGTGCCAGTAGTATCGACAGCCATAATTCACCCCTCCACTTT
>.|TRBV2|TRBD2|19|TRBJ2-3
CASSDGGTSGSYGTDTQYF
TGTGCCAGCAGTGACGGCGGGACTAGCGGGAGTTACGGCACAGATACGCAGTATTTT